This T cell receptor (beta chain) is drawn from a study of neurological immune-mediated disorders. One entry per CDR3 protein, called by TCRdb with MiXCR from the 5' RACE reads. The sample has approximately 59,000 distinct CDR3 sequences; about 5.2% are singletons. Whole-study findings and limits: With the multiple sclerosis repertoire cluster, neither clinical nor MRI features showed any association. On phylogenetic grouping, the repertoires of 18 of 34 multiple sclerosis patients fell within one related-CDR3 cluster, constituting a possible signature. In HTLV-1-associated myelopathy, TCR clonal expansion was greatest, and in multiple sclerosis it was least, below healthy controls.

This clonotype turned up a few times. Its antigen is not known. This receptor was identified in a human donor with multiple sclerosis. The donor label of this sample is uncertain. The sequencing sample was made of PBMCs.

CDR3 nucleotide sequence: TGCAGTGCTAGAGTGGCCGGGGCAGATACGCAGTATTTT. Translating it yields CSARVAGADTQYF. The chain combines TRBV20-1 with TRBJ2-3; D perhaps matches TRBD2 (5 bases). The V gene lost 1 base and the J gene lost 4 bases, with 9 bases spanning the gap. The germline gives CDR1 DFQATT, CDR2 SNEGSKA (reference sequence). This CDR3 is built from 13 residues.